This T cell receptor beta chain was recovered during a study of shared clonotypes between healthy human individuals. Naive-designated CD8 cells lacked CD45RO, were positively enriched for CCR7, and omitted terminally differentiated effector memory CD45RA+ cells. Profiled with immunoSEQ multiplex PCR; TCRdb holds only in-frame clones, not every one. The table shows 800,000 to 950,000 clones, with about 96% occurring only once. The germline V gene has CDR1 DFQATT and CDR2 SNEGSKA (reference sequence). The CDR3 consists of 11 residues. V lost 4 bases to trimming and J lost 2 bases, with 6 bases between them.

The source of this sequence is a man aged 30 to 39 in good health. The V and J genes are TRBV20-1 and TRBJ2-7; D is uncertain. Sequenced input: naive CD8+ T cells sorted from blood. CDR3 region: CSAKSAYEQYF. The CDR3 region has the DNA TGCAGTGCTAAATCTGCCTACGAGCAGTACTTC.